This T cell receptor beta chain was retrieved from a study of blood T cell repertoires in COVID-19 (dated by TCRdb to 2020 to 2022). At the level of the whole study: Samples from collaborators originated in the United States, Italy and Spain and spanned both the acute and convalescent phases of COVID-19. Where available, HLA class I and class II types were obtained from metadata supplied by the sample provider rather than from assay-based typing. Deeply sampled blood TCRbeta repertoires from subjects exposed to, actively infected with, or recovered from COVID-19 were included in the dataset. The material from the prospective study consisted of cDNA or gDNA derived from T cells, B-cell-depleted T cells, or PBMCs. The samples were drawn from the first 160 participants of the ongoing ImmuneRACE study and from 1,254 subjects provided by 6 global collaborators. The repertoires were released in a freely available public database intended as a resource for research on the immune response to SARS-CoV-2. A de-identified subject ID, COVID-19 status, age in years and sex were almost always included in the sample metadata. What the research found in general, with its limitations: The amount of clinical and demographic metadata varied by source and participant and was provided uncurated.

A second Seattle source provided samples from volunteer blood donors who had recovered from COVID-19. Each collaborating institution followed its own protocols to collect whole blood in K2EDTA tubes. Collaborator samples were shipped for TCRbeta analysis as frozen whole blood, isolated PBMCs, or DNA extracted from either sample type. A remark on this clone: What this receptor recognizes is not known. Base quality data are lacking; no much larger clone is found one base away.

TCRbeta CDR3 regions were amplified from genomic DNA using the immunoSEQ Assay, a bias-controlled multiplex PCR. Regarding the original processing steps: The number of nucleated cells in each sample was estimated from the amplification of reference gene primers within the assay. To quantify the absolute abundance of each unique TCRbeta CDR3 rearrangement, sequence reads were collapsed and filtered. For each sample, productive Simpson clonality was calculated as the square root of Simpson's diversity index over productive rearrangements. TCRdb limited this immuneACCESS table to in-frame rearrangements with V and J called. A share of clones is missing; checked studies link under half to unresolved V genes, and the rest is unexplained. D and trimming were read from the DNA, whereas the V and J calls and clone size are those reported in that table. The sample includes over 200,000 clones, with roughly 89% observed a single time. Approximately 6.2% of the sample is taken by the ten largest.

Deletion took 5 bases off V and 2 bases off J, with a span of 10 bases between the germline ends. The CDR1 and CDR2 encoded by the germline V gene (reference sequence) are LNHDA and SQIVND. The CDR3 measures 13 amino acids from cysteine to phenylalanine. The sequence is cut down to CDR3 DNA, 39 bases in frame from base 1. Recombination connected TRBV19 to TRBJ2-7; there is no confident call for the D gene. The sample consisted of peripheral blood. The receptor was isolated from a man aged 60-69 years who had recovered from COVID-19. This receptor has the CDR3 CASSLRSTYEQYF. The nucleotide sequence reads TGTGCCAGTAGTCTCCGGAGTACCTACGAGCAGTACTTC. Beyond the CDR3, the reference TRBV19 and TRBJ2-7 genes provide the residues; the full variable domain reads: DGGITQSPKYLFRKEGQNVTLSCEQNLNHDAMYWYRQDPGQGLRLIYYSQIVNDFQKGDIAEGYSVSREKKESFPLTVTSAQKNPTAFYLCASSLRSTYEQYFGPGTRLTVT.